Listed here is a single TCR beta chain. Patients were left out if they had other autoimmune diseases, uncontrolled infections, pregnancy or lactation. This entry is derived from a study of Graves' ophthalmopathy and Graves' hyperthyroidism. From germline, CDR1 is SQVTM and CDR2 ANQGSEA. Trimming left V 1 base short and J 3 bases short, with 7 bases between. The CDR3 is made up of 12 amino acids. TCR beta CDR3 amplification used RNA transcripts. An opening RT-PCR round employed HTBI primers and preceded a second-round multiplex PCR. TCRdb processed the multiplex PCR reads anew with MiXCR; each CDR3 protein has one entry. The sample holds roughly 400,000 distinct CDR3 sequences; around 16% are singletons and the top ten take roughly 1.6%.

The sequence came from a young woman with Graves' ophthalmopathy. Sequenced sample: peripheral blood. The rearrangement joins TRBV29-1 to TRBJ2-7, with D possibly matching TRBD1 (5 bases). The DNA for the CDR3 is TGCAGCGTTGAAGTCAGGGACTACGAGCAGTACTTC. It specifies CSVEVRDYEQYF.